This T cell receptor beta chain was sequenced in a study of PD-1 blockade in mismatch repair-deficient tumors. Study context: All were previously treated, progressing patients with about 12 mismatch repair-deficient cancer types.

This clone appeared a few times. The CDR3 covers 15 residues. V lost 1 base and J 4 bases, leaving 13 bases between the germline ends. Germline V CDR1 and CDR2: LGHNA, YNFKEQ. Profiling relied on immunoSEQ multiplex PCR, and the TCRdb table lists in-frame clones only, not all of them. This table holds roughly 70,000 clones, almost 80% found once. This sequence originates from an adult with mismatch repair-deficient cancer. Source: peripheral blood, taken 2 weeks after starting pembrolizumab. The genes are TRBV4-2 and TRBJ1-2; no definite D call. The CDR3 DNA follows: TGTGCCAGCAGCCAAGGCGGATCCTTGCTCTATGGCTACACCTTC. Its translation is CASSQGGSLLYGYTF.